The present T cell receptor beta chain was sequenced within a study of neoadjuvant nivolumab and ipilimumab in lung cancer. Regarding the study as a whole: TCR sequencing covered a small number of samples. Resected tumors had greater TCR richness and clonality than uninvolved lung. Only two of four nivolumab-treated tumors gained richness and clonality by surgery. Blood richness before therapy tracked richness in tumors resected after neoadjuvant therapy.

In its sample, this clone is large. As yet, its antigen is unknown. Germline assignment: CDR1 SEHNR and CDR2 FQNEAQ (reference sequence). The V segment lost 2 bases and the J segment 7 bases; nucleotides outside the gene matches: 11. The CDR3 loop spans 15 amino acids. Measured with immunoSEQ multiplex PCR; TCRdb has only the in-frame clones, and not every one. This sample has a few thousand clones, with roughly 80% found just once. The chain recombines TRBV7-9 with TRBJ2-7, with 7 bases aligning to TRBD2. The sequences come from tumor tissue, collected after neoadjuvant nivolumab, alone or with ipilimumab, at or shortly before surgery. This clonotype originated in an adult with non-small cell lung cancer. In nucleotides, the CDR3 is TGTGCCAGCAGCTTAACGGCGGCGGGGGATGTGGAGCAGTACTTC. As protein: CASSLTAAGDVEQYF.